One sample yielded the 10 T cell receptor beta chains listed below, sequenced in a study of OX40 agonist ivuxolimab in advanced cancers. The data were produced by immunoSEQ multiplex PCR, yet TCRdb's version contains in-frame clones alone and is incomplete. Here the sample spans some 85,000 clones, around nine tenths being singletons. The starting material was CD4+ or CD8+ T cells sorted from blood, obtained in a trial of the OX40 agonist ivuxolimab. These receptors all stem from an adult with an advanced solid tumor such as melanoma, head and neck, liver or kidney cancer.

This rearrangement joins TRBV6-6 to TRBJ2-1; tentatively, D is TRBD2 (6 bases). Per germline, CDR1 MNHNY and CDR2 SVGAGI (reference sequence). The CDR3 length is 14 residues. Trimming shortened V by 8 bases and J by 1 base, and 12 bases separated the two germline ends. The CDR3 DNA sequence: TGTGCCAGCTCCGGGGAGGCTTCCTACAATGAGCAGTTCTTC. Translating it yields CASSGEASYNEQFF.

The chain couples TRBV14 to TRBJ1-4; 8 bases are shared with TRBD1. V lost 6 bases to trimming and J lost 8 bases; unmatched junction nucleotides: 8. The germline V gene has CDR1 SGHDN and CDR2 FVKESK. The CDR3 extends over 14 amino acids. CDR3 protein: CASSLPGQAEKLFF. CDR3 coding DNA: TGTGCCAGCAGTCTACCGGGACAGGCCGAAAAACTGTTTTTT.

The genes are TRBV4-3 and TRBJ2-7; D ambiguous. Germline lookup yields CDR1 LGHNA and CDR2 YSLEER. Trimming shortened V by 1 base and J by 2 bases, and 12 bases separated the two germline ends. There are 15 residues in the CDR3. CDR3 in DNA: TGCGCCAGCAGCCAAGGGCCAGGACCGGCCTACGAGCAGTACTTC. Amino acids: CASSQGPGPAYEQYF.

The chain is built from TRBV27 and TRBJ1-2, with TRBD1 matching 8 bases. Germline CDR1 is MNHEY and CDR2 is SMNVEV (reference sequence). The CDR3 extends over 15 amino acids. V was pared by 6 bases and J by 5 bases, with 11 bases of the junction left unmatched. This CDR3 reads CASRPTRTGQYGYTF. The CDR3 DNA sequence: TGTGCCAGCAGACCAACCAGGACAGGGCAATATGGCTACACCTTC.

With respect to this clone: At one boundary the junction diverges from the germline segment, which might be a read error. V is TRBV5-3 and J is TRBJ1-3; D unclear. TRBV5-3 is labeled an ORF, and its function is uncertain. The CDR3 consists of 15 residues. The CDR3 spells CASSSSGNTGNTIYF. CDR3 nucleotides: TGTGCCAGCAGCTCCTCGGGGAACACTGGAAACACCATATATTTT.

V is TRBV6-1 and J is TRBJ2-3, with 10 bases identical to TRBD2. J gave up 4 bases and V 6 bases, and 7 bases lay outside the gene matches. The CDR3 has 15 amino acids. Germline-derived CDR1 and CDR2 are MNHNS and SASEGT. CDR3 DNA: TGTGCCAGCAGCCTAGCGGGGGTAGGGGCAGATACGCAGTATTTT. Translation: CASSLAGVGADTQYF.

The chain has TRBV7-6 and TRBJ2-1; TRBD2 aligns across 7 bases. Germline V gene sequence: CDR1 SGHVS, CDR2 FNYEAQ. V shed 0 bases and J 4 bases; nucleotides not matched to a gene: 0. This CDR3 spans 14 amino acids. Here the CDR3 DNA reads TGTGCCAGCAGCTTAGCGGGGGGGTACAATGAGCAGTTCTTC. Translation gives CASSLAGGYNEQFF.

The chain has TRBV15 and TRBJ2-3, with D uncertain. The CDR3 length is 16 residues. Germline-derived CDR1 and CDR2 are LNHNV and YYDKDF (reference sequence). With 8 bases removed from V and 1 base from J, the gap between germline ends came to 19 bases. CDR3 bases: TGTGCCACCGCAGGAGACTTCATCCTTGGCACAGATACGCAGTATTTT. It specifies CATAGDFILGTDTQYF. The whole variable domain, remainder taken from reference TRBV15 and TRBJ2-3, is DAMVIQNPRYQVTQFGKPVTLSCSQTLNHNVMYWYQQKSSQAPKLLFHYYDKDFNNEADTPDNFQSRRPNTSFCFLDIRSPGLGDTAMYLCATAGDFILGTDTQYFGPGTRLTVL.

This clone was picked up a small number of times. The V gene is TRBV7-3, the J gene TRBJ2-7; 10 bases match TRBD1. CDR1 is SGHTA, CDR2 FQGTGA, per germline. This CDR3 is built from 15 residues. V trimming: 3 bases; J trimming: 3 bases; junction bases outside the gene matches: 5. The CDR3 nucleotides read TGTGCCAGCAGCTTGGCGGGACAGGGGATCTACGAGCAGTACTTC. Encoded protein: CASSLAGQGIYEQYF.

V is TRBV9 and J is TRBJ2-2, with TRBD2 identical over 8 bases. V shed 4 bases and J 7 bases; nucleotides not matched to a gene: 15. This CDR3 is 17 amino acids long. Germline V lookup: CDR1 SGDLS, CDR2 YYNGEE. The CDR3 is CASSLTSGGLSLGELFF. CDR3 nucleotide sequence: TGTGCCAGCAGCCTCACGAGCGGGGGTCTTTCTCTCGGGGAGCTGTTTTTT.